This TCR beta chain appears in the sequencing data of a study of T cell responses to AZD1222 COVID-19 vaccine. TCRdb's copy holds only in-frame clones and misses some; the assay was immunoSEQ multiplex PCR. This sample has 120,000 to 150,000 clones, with 91% found just once. Concerning this clone: Antigen unknown.

Study observations and caveats: It was only 6 or 7 AZD1222 recipients who were seropositive at baseline. Distributed over spike, vaccine-associated CD4 TCRs predominated at 160-218 and 743-854.

The V gene's germline CDR1 is SGHTA and CDR2 FQGNSA. The V end was cut by 1 base, the J end by 3 bases, with 10 bases between. The CDR3 runs 14 residues. The chain links TRBV7-2 to TRBJ2-7; no reliable D call. This specimen consisted of peripheral blood, obtained 28 days after the second AZD1222 dose. The sequence derives from an adult who received the AZD1222 COVID-19 vaccine. CDR3 DNA: TGTGCCAGCAGCTTAGGTCGGGCCAGCTACGAGCAGTACTTC. Encoded protein: CASSLGRASYEQYF.